Listed below are T cell receptor beta chains from one sample, sequenced in a study of CD8 T cells in Susac syndrome. TCRdb re-called the immunoSEQ multiplex PCR reads with MiXCR, one entry per CDR3 protein. Here the sample spans 56,000 or so distinct CDR3 sequences, approximately 95% being singletons. Sequenced material: CD8+ T cells from PBMCs. These receptors originate from a human donor with Susac syndrome. CDR3s include the opening cysteine and the closing phenylalanine or tryptophan. Fields, in order: J gene, D gene, V gene, clone size, CDR3 DNA, CDR3 protein. A D gene is named only where the DNA matches it firmly. The size field is filled for only some rows; it gives once, few, many or a size class.

J: TRBJ2-1; D: NA; V: TRBV5-6; size: NA; DNA: TGTGCCAGCAGCTTGGCTGGGGCGGGCTACAATGAGCAGTTCTTC; CDR3: CASSLAGAGYNEQFF
J: TRBJ1-1; D: TRBD1; V: TRBV27; size: NA; DNA: TGTGCCAGCAGTTTATATACAGGGGGCAACACTGAAGCTTTCTTT; CDR3: CASSLYTGGNTEAFF
J: TRBJ2-7; D: NA; V: TRBV5-4; size: NA; DNA: TGTGCCAGCAGCCCCCTGGCGGGGAGCTCCTACGAGCAGTACTTC; CDR3: CASSPLAGSSYEQYF
J: TRBJ1-1; D: NA; V: TRBV9; size: NA; DNA: TGTGCCAGCAGCGTAGGCCAAACCTCTGAAGCTTTCTTT; CDR3: CASSVGQTSEAFF
J: TRBJ1-2; D: NA; V: TRBV7-9; size: NA; DNA: TGTGCCAGCAGCTCCCCCACGGCAGCGACTATCTATGGCTACACCTTC; CDR3: CASSSPTAATIYGYTF
J: TRBJ2-1; D: NA; V: TRBV7-9; size: once; DNA: TGTGCCAGCCGGCGTGAGGGACAGTTCTTC; CDR3: CASRREGQFF
J: TRBJ1-3; D: TRBD1; V: TRBV19; size: NA; DNA: TGTGCCAGTACCCAAGCGGGACAGCGGGGAAACACCATATATTTT; CDR3: CASTQAGQRGNTIYF
J: TRBJ1-1; D: NA; V: TRBV20-1; size: NA; DNA: TGCAGTGCTAGAATACGGGGACGGGGGAGTATGAACACTGAAGCTTTCTTT; CDR3: CSARIRGRGSMNTEAFF
J: TRBJ2-7; D: NA; V: TRBV11-2; size: NA; DNA: TGTGCCAGCAGCTTACCCATTGATTACTACGAGCAGTACTTC; CDR3: CASSLPIDYYEQYF
J: TRBJ1-1; D: NA; V: TRBV6-2/TRBV6-3; size: NA; DNA: TGTGCCAGCAGCCTTTATGGAGGAACTGAAGCTTTCTTT; CDR3: CASSLYGGTEAFF
J: TRBJ1-2; D: TRBD1; V: TRBV29-1; size: NA; DNA: TGCAGCGTTGTCTGGGGACAGGGGGCGAATTATGGCTACACCTTC; CDR3: CSVVWGQGANYGYTF
J: TRBJ1-5; D: NA; V: TRBV24-1; size: NA; DNA: TGTGCCACCAGTGACAGCAATAGCAATCAGCCCCAGCATTTT; CDR3: CATSDSNSNQPQHF
J: TRBJ1-4; D: NA; V: TRBV11-3; size: NA; DNA: TGTGCCAGCGGACGGGGTAAAAAACTGTTTTTT; CDR3: CASGRGKKLFF
J: TRBJ2-5; D: TRBD1; V: TRBV24-1; size: NA; DNA: TGTGCCACCAGTGATTTTACAGGGGGTCGGGAGACCCAGTACTTC; CDR3: CATSDFTGGRETQYF
J: TRBJ1-2; D: NA; V: TRBV20-1; size: NA; DNA: TGCAGTGCTAGCGTTGGGGCTGGCTACACCTTC; CDR3: CSASVGAGYTF
J: TRBJ1-2; D: TRBD1; V: TRBV11-2; size: once; DNA: TGTGCCAGCAGCTTAGGGGGGACAGTCTATGGCTACACCTTC; CDR3: CASSLGGTVYGYTF
J: TRBJ1-2; D: NA; V: TRBV7-6; size: NA; DNA: TGTGCCAGCAGCTTATGGGGGGCGGTCTATGGCTACACCTTC; CDR3: CASSLWGAVYGYTF
J: TRBJ1-1; D: NA; V: TRBV9; size: NA; DNA: TGTGCCAGCAGCGTAGAGGGGATGAACACTGAAGCTTTCTTT; CDR3: CASSVEGMNTEAFF
J: TRBJ1-6; D: NA; V: TRBV12-5; size: NA; DNA: TGTGCTAGTGGTTCCTATAATTCACCCCTCCACTTT; CDR3: CASGSYNSPLHF
J: TRBJ2-3; D: NA; V: TRBV20-1; size: once; DNA: TGCAGTGCGAGTCTAGCGTCTGGCGATACGCAGTATTTT; CDR3: CSASLASGDTQYF
J: TRBJ1-6; D: NA; V: TRBV9; size: NA; DNA: TGTGCCAGCAACGTTCCTGGATCACCCCTCCACTTT; CDR3: CASNVPGSPLHF
J: TRBJ2-1; D: NA; V: TRBV29-1; size: NA; DNA: TGCAGCGTCGCCGGGAACTACAATGAGCAGTTCTTC; CDR3: CSVAGNYNEQFF
J: TRBJ1-2; D: TRBD1; V: TRBV29-1; size: NA; DNA: TGCAGCGTAACAGGGGGCCATTACTATGGCTACACCTTC; CDR3: CSVTGGHYYGYTF
J: TRBJ2-7; D: NA; V: TRBV27; size: few; DNA: TGTGCCAGCAGTGTCAATGAGGGCACCTACGAGCAGTACTTC; CDR3: CASSVNEGTYEQYF
J: TRBJ2-1; D: TRBD1; V: TRBV12-3/TRBV12-4; size: NA; DNA: TGTGCCAGCAGACCCGGACAGGGGCACCCCTACAATGAGCAGTTCTTC; CDR3: CASRPGQGHPYNEQFF
J: TRBJ1-6; D: NA; V: TRBV7-8; size: NA; DNA: TGTGCCAGCAGTCCCGGTGATAATTCACCCCTCCACTTT; CDR3: CASSPGDNSPLHF
J: TRBJ2-7; D: NA; V: TRBV25-1; size: NA; DNA: TGTGCCAGGACGGGGATTGCCGTGTTGCACGAGCAGTACTTC; CDR3: CARTGIAVLHEQYF
J: TRBJ2-7; D: TRBD1; V: TRBV15; size: NA; DNA: TGTGCCACCAGCAGAGATCGGGGGACAGGCTACGAGCAGTACTTC; CDR3: CATSRDRGTGYEQYF
J: TRBJ2-1; D: TRBD1; V: TRBV28; size: once; DNA: TGTGCCAGCAGTTTTCCGATCACCGGGACAGGGCCAAGAAGCACCAATGAGCAGTTCTTC; CDR3: CASSFPITGTGPRSTNEQFF
J: TRBJ2-7; D: NA; V: TRBV4-1; size: NA; DNA: TGCGCCAGCAGCCACTTGGACAGCTACGAGCAGTACTTC; CDR3: CASSHLDSYEQYF
J: TRBJ2-4; D: NA; V: TRBV7-9; size: NA; DNA: TGTGCCAGCAGTTCATTGGGCCCTCGGGGAGACATTCAGTACTTC; CDR3: CASSSLGPRGDIQYF
J: TRBJ2-7; D: NA; V: TRBV9; size: NA; DNA: TGTGCCAGCAGCGTAGGTGATCGCGAATGGCAGTACTTC; CDR3: CASSVGDREWQYF
J: TRBJ2-1; D: TRBD2; V: TRBV12-3/TRBV12-4; size: NA; DNA: TGTGCCAGCAGCCTGCGGGGGGGGGCCCTCCCTGAGCAGTTCTTC; CDR3: CASSLRGGALPEQFF
J: TRBJ2-2; D: TRBD1; V: TRBV19; size: NA; DNA: TGTGCCAGTAGTATAGATGGGTGGACAGGAACGAACACCGGGGAGCTGTTTTTT; CDR3: CASSIDGWTGTNTGELFF
J: TRBJ2-5; D: TRBD2; V: TRBV12-5; size: NA; DNA: TGTGCTAGTGGCCCGGGGGGTCTCCAAGAGACCCAGTACTTC; CDR3: CASGPGGLQETQYF
J: TRBJ2-7; D: TRBD2; V: TRBV7-8; size: NA; DNA: TGTGCCAGCAGCTTACCCAAGCGGGGGGGCCGGCCGGTGGAGGAGCAGTACTTC; CDR3: CASSLPKRGGRPVEEQYF
J: TRBJ1-6; D: NA; V: TRBV20-1; size: NA; DNA: TGCAGTGCCAGAGCCCGACGTTCACCCCTCCACTTT; CDR3: CSARARRSPLHF
J: TRBJ1-5; D: NA; V: TRBV30; size: NA; DNA: TGTGCCTGGAGTGTATACGGGTTTAGCAATCAGCCCCAGCATTTT; CDR3: CAWSVYGFSNQPQHF
J: TRBJ1-1; D: TRBD1; V: TRBV12-3/TRBV12-4; size: NA; DNA: TGTGCCAGCAGTTTTTCGACAGGGGGCTCTGAAGCTTTCTTT; CDR3: CASSFSTGGSEAFF
J: TRBJ1-2; D: TRBD1; V: TRBV29-1; size: NA; DNA: TGCAGCGTTGTGGAGGGGGCCTGGGGCTACACCTTC; CDR3: CSVVEGAWGYTF
J: TRBJ1-2; D: NA; V: TRBV12-3/TRBV12-4; size: once; DNA: TGTGCCAGCACTGGGACCTACGACTATGGCTACACCTTC; CDR3: CASTGTYDYGYTF
J: TRBJ2-5; D: TRBD2; V: TRBV3-1; size: NA; DNA: TGTGCCAGCAGTATCACCGGGACTAGCGGGGAAGAGACCCAGTACTTC; CDR3: CASSITGTSGEETQYF
J: TRBJ2-2; D: TRBD1; V: TRBV30; size: NA; DNA: TGTGCCTGGATAGACAGGGTAGAGCTGTTTTTT; CDR3: CAWIDRVELFF
J: TRBJ1-1; D: NA; V: TRBV12-5; size: NA; DNA: TGTGCTAGTGAAGAGGGCTGGACGGGGTGGAGGCGGGCTTTCTTT; CDR3: CASEEGWTGWRRAFF
J: TRBJ1-2; D: NA; V: TRBV27; size: NA; DNA: TGTGCCAGCAGTGGGCGGGGGGCCAACTATGGCTACACCTTC; CDR3: CASSGRGANYGYTF
J: TRBJ2-3; D: TRBD2; V: TRBV7-2; size: NA; DNA: TGTGCCAGCAGCCTAACTCCGGGACTAGCGGGGGGAAGGACAGATACGCAGTATTTT; CDR3: CASSLTPGLAGGRTDTQYF